This T cell receptor (gamma chain) was observed in a study of gamma delta lymphoproliferative disorders and STAT genes. Study summary: The LymphoTrack Dx TCRG Assay amplified gamma chains from at least 50 ng of genomic DNA.

General observations from the study: Nearly all major patient gamma and delta clonotypes were public.

Judged by abundance, this clone is medium-sized (0.01 to 0.1%). Its specificity is unknown. Sequencing used genomic DNA taken from PBMCs of patients and controls. The CDR3 is 15 residues long. The junction had 11 bases not matched to a gene; V was cut back by 8 bases and J by 4 bases. TCRdb repeated clone calling on the multiplex PCR reads with CATT. This sample has under 4,500 gamma-chain clones, with roughly 7% found just once. Material: blood. The source of this sequence is a human donor in good health. The rearrangement uses TRGV10 and TRGJP1. Because TCRdb records no J gene, it was assigned here through a match of the DNA to germline. TRGV10 is an ORF for which the function is uncertain. CDR3 bases: TGTGCTGCGTGGGATTTTGGGGTCACTGGTTGGTTCAAGATATTT. Translated: CAAWDFGVTGWFKIF.